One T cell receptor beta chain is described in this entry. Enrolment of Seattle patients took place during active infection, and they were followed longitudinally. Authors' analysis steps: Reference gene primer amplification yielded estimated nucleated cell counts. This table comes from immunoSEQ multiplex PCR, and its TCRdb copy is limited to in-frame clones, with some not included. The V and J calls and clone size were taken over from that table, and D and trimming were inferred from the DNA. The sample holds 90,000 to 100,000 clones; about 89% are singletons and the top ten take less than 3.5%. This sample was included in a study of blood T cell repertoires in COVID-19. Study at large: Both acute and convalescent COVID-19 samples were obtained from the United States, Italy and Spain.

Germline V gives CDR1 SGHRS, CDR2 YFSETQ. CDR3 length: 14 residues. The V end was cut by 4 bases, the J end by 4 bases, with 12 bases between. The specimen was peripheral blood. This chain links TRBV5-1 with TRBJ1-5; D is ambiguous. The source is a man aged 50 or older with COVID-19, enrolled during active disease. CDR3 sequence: CASSSDAGNQPQHF. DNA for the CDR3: TGCGCCAGCAGCAGTGATGCGGGGAATCAGCCCCAGCATTTT.